Listed below are T cell receptor beta chains from one sample, sequenced in a study of T cell changes during pregnancy in multiple sclerosis. The repertoire was sequenced with immunoSEQ multiplex PCR; TCRdb's copy has only in-frame clones and lacks some. This sample has about 49,000 clones, with 90% to 95% found just once. Sequences were derived from peripheral blood, sampled after pregnancy. Every receptor here comes from a female donor with multiple sclerosis, enrolled in a pregnancy study. Each CDR3 is given with its conserved first and last residue. A D gene is named only where the DNA matches it firmly. Size tells how often a clone was seen (once, few, many) or the class of an expanded clone, and some rows leave it out.

v_gene: TRBV18; d_gene: -; abundance: -; j_gene: TRBJ2-5; CDR3aa: CASSPPGKRETQYF; CDR3nt: TGTGCCAGCTCACCGCCTGGCAAGCGGGAGACCCAGTACTTC
v_gene: TRBV7-2; d_gene: TRBD1; abundance: -; j_gene: TRBJ2-7; CDR3aa: CASSQWTGYEQYF; CDR3nt: TGTGCCAGCAGCCAATGGACAGGGTACGAGCAGTACTTC
v_gene: TRBV4-3; d_gene: -; abundance: -; j_gene: TRBJ2-1; CDR3aa: CASSQVGDLSYNEQFF; CDR3nt: TGCGCCAGCAGCCAAGTCGGGGACTTATCCTACAATGAGCAGTTCTTC
v_gene: TRBV5-4; d_gene: -; abundance: -; j_gene: TRBJ2-2; CDR3aa: CASSSQGSGELFF; CDR3nt: TGTGCCAGCAGCTCGCAGGGTTCCGGGGAGCTGTTTTTT
v_gene: TRBV6-1; d_gene: -; abundance: -; j_gene: TRBJ2-1; CDR3aa: CASSERREDGFF; CDR3nt: TGTGCCAGCAGTGAACGCCGGGAAGATGGGTTCTTC
v_gene: TRBV7-9; d_gene: -; abundance: -; j_gene: TRBJ1-4; CDR3aa: CASSPSGSGEKLFF; CDR3nt: TGTGCCAGCAGCCCCTCCGGCTCGGGTGAAAAACTGTTTTTT
v_gene: TRBV6-6; d_gene: -; abundance: -; j_gene: TRBJ1-5; CDR3aa: CASVPPEGYPNQPQHF; CDR3nt: TGTGCCAGCGTACCGCCCGAGGGTTACCCGAATCAGCCCCAGCATTTT
v_gene: TRBV4-3; d_gene: TRBD1; abundance: -; j_gene: TRBJ2-3; CDR3aa: CASSPRTGYTDTQYF; CDR3nt: TGCGCCAGCAGCCCGAGGACAGGGTACACAGATACGCAGTATTTT
v_gene: TRBV2; d_gene: TRBD1; abundance: -; j_gene: TRBJ2-5; CDR3aa: CASRTGGNTFQETQYF; CDR3nt: TGTGCCAGCAGGACAGGGGGCAATACCTTCCAAGAGACCCAGTACTTC
v_gene: TRBV7-3; d_gene: -; abundance: -; j_gene: TRBJ1-1; CDR3aa: CASSLMGAGNTEAFF; CDR3nt: TGTGCCAGCAGCTTAATGGGGGCCGGAAACACTGAAGCTTTCTTT
v_gene: TRBV6-5; d_gene: -; abundance: -; j_gene: TRBJ1-3; CDR3aa: CASSRSSGNTIYF; CDR3nt: TGTGCCAGCAGCCGGAGCTCTGGAAACACCATATATTTT
v_gene: TRBV4-1; d_gene: -; abundance: -; j_gene: TRBJ1-1; CDR3aa: CASSQVSGNAEAFF; CDR3nt: TGCGCCAGCAGCCAAGTCTCCGGGAACGCTGAAGCTTTCTTT
v_gene: TRBV6-1; d_gene: TRBD2; abundance: -; j_gene: TRBJ2-7; CDR3aa: CASRVTSGGTYEQYF; CDR3nt: TGTGCCAGCAGGGTGACTAGCGGGGGAACCTACGAGCAGTACTTC
v_gene: TRBV7-3; d_gene: -; abundance: -; j_gene: TRBJ2-3; CDR3aa: CASSPSGNRGTDTQYF; CDR3nt: TGTGCCAGCAGCCCAAGTGGAAACAGGGGCACAGATACGCAGTATTTT
v_gene: TRBV5-1; d_gene: -; abundance: -; j_gene: TRBJ1-2; CDR3aa: CASSLGVGPTNYGYTF; CDR3nt: TGCGCCAGCAGCTTGGGGGTTGGGCCAACTAACTATGGCTACACCTTC
v_gene: TRBV7-9; d_gene: TRBD2; abundance: -; j_gene: TRBJ2-3; CDR3aa: CASSPRTSGVSDTQYF; CDR3nt: TGTGCCAGCAGCCCCCGGACTAGCGGGGTCTCAGATACGCAGTATTTT
v_gene: TRBV10-3; d_gene: -; abundance: many; j_gene: TRBJ1-2; CDR3aa: CAISGHWGENYGYTF; CDR3nt: TGTGCCATCAGCGGCCACTGGGGGGAAAACTATGGCTACACCTTC
v_gene: TRBV6-4; d_gene: -; abundance: once; j_gene: TRBJ2-1; CDR3aa: CASSPRVGIPYNEQFF; CDR3nt: TGTGCCAGCAGTCCCAGGGTTGGAATTCCCTACAATGAGCAGTTCTTC
v_gene: TRBV7-3; d_gene: TRBD1; abundance: -; j_gene: TRBJ1-1; CDR3aa: CASSAQPGGAAFF; CDR3nt: TGTGCCAGCAGCGCTCAACCAGGGGGAGCAGCTTTCTTT
v_gene: TRBV6-5; d_gene: TRBD1; abundance: -; j_gene: TRBJ1-2; CDR3aa: CASSYSQGRIYGYTF; CDR3nt: TGTGCCAGCAGTTACTCACAGGGGAGGATTTATGGCTACACCTTC
v_gene: TRBV6-4; d_gene: -; abundance: -; j_gene: TRBJ2-1; CDR3aa: CASSDDRYSYNEQFF; CDR3nt: TGTGCCAGCAGTGATGACAGGTACTCCTACAATGAGCAGTTCTTC
v_gene: TRBV7-9; d_gene: TRBD1; abundance: -; j_gene: TRBJ1-1; CDR3aa: CASSPETGSEAFF; CDR3nt: TGTGCCAGCAGCCCTGAGACAGGGAGTGAAGCTTTCTTT
v_gene: TRBV11-2; d_gene: TRBD2; abundance: -; j_gene: TRBJ2-3; CDR3aa: CASSLGLASTDTQYF; CDR3nt: TGTGCCAGCAGCTTGGGACTAGCTAGCACAGATACGCAGTATTTT